Below, 17 T cell receptor beta chains from the same sample are listed, as sequenced in a study of T cells after yellow fever vaccination. In TCRdb, the 5' RACE reads were re-called with MiXCR into one record per CDR3 protein. The sample has tens of thousands of distinct CDR3 sequences, roughly 7% seen once; the top ten hold 25% to 30%. The sample was CD8+ T cells sorted from PBMCs, taken approximately 16 days after the first yellow fever vaccination. Source of these receptors: a man younger than 30 who received the YFV17D yellow fever vaccine.

This clonotype was counted many times. V is TRBV2 and J is TRBJ1-1; D gene uncertain. V lost 6 bases to trimming and J lost 1 base, with 12 bases between them. The V gene's germline CDR1 is SNHLY and CDR2 FYNNEI. This CDR3 spans 14 amino acids. CDR3 region: CASSSASGNTEAFF. In DNA form, the CDR3 reads TGTGCCAGCAGCTCAGCCTCGGGGAACACTGAAGCTTTCTTT.

Notes on this clonotype: One base away lies a much larger clone, so this may be a sequencing read error. V is TRBV28 and J is TRBJ2-3; no definite D call. V was clipped by 6 bases and J by 4 bases, with 11 bases between them. The V gene's germline CDR1 is MDHEN and CDR2 SYDVKM. This CDR3 has 13 amino acids. The CDR3 nucleotides read TGTGCCAGCAGCCGATACACGTCAGATACGCAGTATTTT. Protein: CASSRYTSDTQYF. The entire variable domain, with the rest obtained from reference TRBV28 and TRBJ2-3, is as follows: DVKVTQSSRYLVKRTGEKVFLECVQDMDHENMFWYRQDPGLGLRLIYFSYDVKMKEKGDIPEGYSVSREKKERFSLILESASTNQTSMYLCASSRYTSDTQYFGPGTRLTVL.

This clonotype has ten or more counts. The chain joins TRBV5-5 to TRBJ2-1; D not certain. The length of the CDR3 is 13 residues. Per the germline V gene, CDR1 is SGHKS and CDR2 is YYEKEE (reference sequence). V lost 4 bases to trimming and J lost 5 bases, with 10 bases between them. The CDR3 is CASSLDRDNEQFF. The DNA of the CDR3 is TGTGCCAGCAGCCTGGACCGAGACAATGAGCAGTTCTTC.

With respect to this clonotype: This may come from a read error, since a much larger clone is one base off. This chain connects TRBV6-2 or TRBV6-3 to TRBJ1-1; weak D call: TRBD1 (6 bases). Between the trimmed V and J ends, which lost 6 bases and 6 bases, there was a span of 17 bases. Germline V gene sequence: CDR1 MNHEY, CDR2 SVGEGT. The CDR3 covers 14 residues. The CDR3 DNA reads as TGTGCCAGCAGAAAGGCACAGGGTTGTGCTGAAGCTTTCTTT. Protein product: CASRKAQGCAEAFF.

This clonotype was found many times. The chain employs TRBV7-6 and TRBJ2-7, with a weak D call TRBD2 (5 bases). This CDR3 is 12 amino acids long. CDR1 is SGHVS and CDR2 is FNYEAQ in the germline V gene. V was trimmed by 4 bases and J by 3 bases, leaving 7 bases between them. CDR3 bases: TGTGCCAGCAGCTCGGCGGGCTACGAGCAGTACTTC. Translating gives CASSSAGYEQYF.

This clonotype occurred many times. V gene TRBV4-2 combines with J gene TRBJ2-1; no clear D gene. The CDR3 has 14 amino acids. Germline CDR1 reads LGHNA; CDR2 reads YNFKEQ. Trimming removed 3 bases at V and 5 bases at J, with 11 bases between. CDR3: CASSQPSPDNEQFF. The CDR3 DNA follows: TGTGCCAGCAGCCAGCCGAGCCCCGACAATGAGCAGTTCTTC.

This clonotype was seen repeatedly, ten times or more. A junction boundary mismatches the germline segment, possibly from a read error. V gene TRBV7-9 combines with J gene TRBJ2-5, with D possibly being TRBD1 or TRBD2 (5 bases each). There are 17 residues in the CDR3. CDR1 and CDR2 (germline): SEHNR, FQNEAQ (reference sequence). CDR3 sequence: CASSLAPGTGPGETQYF. CDR3 in DNA: TGTGCCAGCAGCCTAGCCCCCGGGACCGGACCGGGAGAGACCCAGTACTTC.

Remarks on this clonotype: A much bigger clone sits one base away, suggesting this may be a read error. The CDR3 region is CANSRGTEQFF. The CDR3, as DNA: TGTGCCAACAGCCGCGGGACAGAGCAGTTCTTC. The chain couples TRBV5-6 to TRBJ2-1, with D perhaps assigned TRBD1 or TRBD2 (6 bases each). The CDR3 is 11 residues long. CDR1 is SGHDT, CDR2 YYEEEE, per germline.

With respect to this clonotype: This likely comes from a read error, as the CDR3 has no conserved phenylalanine or tryptophan at its end. The chain couples TRBV7-1 to TRBJ2-2; no clear D gene. TRBV7-1 is designated an ORF whose function remains uncertain. The CDR3 totals 14 residues. The CDR3 reads CAISSRMNTWVLFC. Written as DNA, the CDR3 is TGTGCCATCAGCTCCAGAATGAACACTTGGGTGCTGTTTTGT.

In its sample, this clonotype was seen many times. The chain combines TRBV6-5 with TRBJ2-5; no reliable D call. This CDR3 spans 11 amino acids. Trimming cost V 0 bases and J 5 bases, with 1 base left between them. Germline CDR1 MNHEY, CDR2 SVGAGI. CDR3 loop: CASSYSETQYF. The CDR3 nucleotides read TGTGCCAGCAGTTACTCGGAGACCCAGTACTTC.

This clonotype was found a few times. V gene TRBV4-3 combines with J gene TRBJ2-2; TRBD1 matches 9 bases. The V and J ends lost 1 base and 7 bases, in that order; junction bases with no gene match: 10. This CDR3 is built from 17 residues. From germline, CDR1 is LGHNA and CDR2 YSLEER. The CDR3 nucleotides read TGCGCCAGCAGCCAAGGACCGGGACAGGGCAGTGGCGGGGAGCTGTTTTTT. This sequence encodes CASSQGPGQGSGGELFF.

Many counts were recorded for this clonotype. This rearrangement joins TRBV12-3 or TRBV12-4 to TRBJ2-7, with 8 bases that match TRBD1. The CDR3 consists of 13 residues. After removal of 6 bases from V and 6 bases from J, the junction contained 7 bases not matched to a gene. The CDR3 bases are TGTGCCAGCAGACATGGACAGGGCGGCGAGCAGTACTTC. This gives the protein CASRHGQGGEQYF.

There are many counts of this clonotype. V is TRBV4-1 and J is TRBJ2-2; perhaps TRBD2 as D (5 bases). V was cut by 1 base and J by 4 bases, with 16 bases left in between. From germline, CDR1 is MGHRA and CDR2 YSYEKL. The CDR3 totals 17 residues. The CDR3 region is CASSQGWYRGRTGELFF. The DNA of the CDR3 is TGCGCCAGCAGCCAAGGCTGGTACCGCGGGCGCACCGGGGAGCTGTTTTTT.

This clonotype occurred many times. The CDR3 loop is CASSYVGREAFF. CDR3 bases: TGTGCCAGCAGCTACGTTGGTAGAGAAGCTTTCTTT. This chain joins TRBV11-2 and TRBJ1-1, with D uncertain. Trimming left V 4 bases short and J 8 bases short, with 11 bases between. Germline V gives CDR1 SGHAT, CDR2 FQNNGV. The CDR3 contains 12 residues.

Many counts were recorded for this clonotype. V usage is TRBV5-6 and J usage is TRBJ2-3, with D hard to call. This CDR3 has 18 amino acids. Germline lookup yields CDR1 SGHDT and CDR2 YYEEEE. V lost 2 bases, J lost 5 bases, and 24 bases lay in between. CDR3: CASSFTFVGPTVGDTQYF. For the CDR3, the DNA is TGTGCCAGCAGCTTTACGTTCGTAGGGCCAACGGTGGGAGATACGCAGTATTTT.

In its sample, this clonotype was seen many times. CDR3 DNA sequence: TGCGCCAGCAGCGCCGGACAGGGACAAGAGACCCAGTACTTC. It yields the protein CASSAGQGQETQYF. J is TRBJ2-5 and V is TRBV5-1, with 8 bases aligning to TRBD1. CDR3 length equals 14 residues. V shed 4 bases and J 2 bases; nucleotides not matched to a gene: 4. Germline CDR1 SGHRS, CDR2 YFSETQ.

This clonotype was found many times. The V and J genes are TRBV6-5 and TRBJ1-6; D may be TRBD1 (5 bases). From germline, CDR1 is MNHEY and CDR2 SVGAGI. The CDR3 is made up of 18 amino acids. Trimming removed 4 bases from V and 9 bases from J, with 25 bases in between. Here the CDR3 DNA reads TGTGCCAGCAGTTCACGGCCAGTCCGCGGGGGAAGAATTTCACCCCTCCACTTT. Amino acids: CASSSRPVRGGRISPLHF.